This TCR beta chain was captured in a study of CD8 T cells in ankylosing spondylitis. Broader study findings: Reportedly, significant enrichment of disease-linked clones occurred in matched ankylosing spondylitis synovial fluid. Prior work had noted some motif variants in reactive arthritis blood and synovial fluid. Seemingly distinctive of ankylosing spondylitis blood was a TCR beta motif formed by eight highly homologous variants.

This clonotype was counted only a few times. Its antigen is undetermined. CDR1 and CDR2 (germline): MNHNS, SASEGT. This CDR3 has 17 amino acids. V lost 5 bases to trimming and J lost 3 bases, with 20 bases between them. One entry per CDR3 protein results from TCRdb running MiXCR on the 5' RACE reads. The data hold 200,000 or so distinct CDR3 sequences, with more than 25% observed a single time. V usage is TRBV6-1 and J usage is TRBJ1-5; possible D gene TRBD1, 5 bases. The sequence was collected from a male donor with ankylosing spondylitis or in good health (not recorded which). Sequenced: blood, either unsorted or a sorted T cell fraction (not recorded which). The DNA of the CDR3 is TGTGCCAGCAGTACGCTACCCCGGGGGGGTGCCAATCAGCCCCAGCATTTT. Translated: CASSTLPRGGANQPQHF.